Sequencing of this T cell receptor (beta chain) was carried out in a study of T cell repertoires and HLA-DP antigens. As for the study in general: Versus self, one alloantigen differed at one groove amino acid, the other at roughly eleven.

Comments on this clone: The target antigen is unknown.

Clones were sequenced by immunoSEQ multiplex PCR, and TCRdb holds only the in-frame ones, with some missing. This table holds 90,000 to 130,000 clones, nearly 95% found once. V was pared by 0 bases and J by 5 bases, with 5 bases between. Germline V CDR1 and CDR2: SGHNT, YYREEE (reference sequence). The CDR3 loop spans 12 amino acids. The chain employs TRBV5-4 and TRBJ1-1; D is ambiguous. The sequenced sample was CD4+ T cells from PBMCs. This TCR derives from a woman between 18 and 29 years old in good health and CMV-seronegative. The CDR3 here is CASSLGRTEAFF. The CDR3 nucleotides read TGTGCCAGCAGCTTGGGGCGGACTGAAGCTTTCTTT.